This entry lists 18 T cell receptor beta chains sequenced from one sample in a study of cytomegalovirus exposure and HLA in healthy donors. A multiplex PCR was run with 60 Vbeta primers and 13 Jbeta primers. TCRdb's table, derived via immunoSEQ multiplex PCR, lists solely in-frame clones and lacks some. The sample shows 99,000 or so clones, roughly 85% of them seen only once. The sequenced material came from PBMCs. These receptors originate from a man aged 55 to 69 in good health and CMV-seropositive.

V gene TRBV11-2 combines with J gene TRBJ2-3; TRBD2 is a possible D gene (8 bases). Trimming stripped 6 bases from V and 4 bases from J, with 14 bases between. Germline lookup yields CDR1 SGHAT and CDR2 FQNNGV. The CDR3 totals 14 residues. CDR3 in DNA: TGTGCCAGCAGTAGCGGGACAGTAGCAGATACGCAGTATTTT. This translates into CASSSGTVADTQYF.

The CDR3 bases are TGTGCCAGCAGCTCCGAGATAGCTGGCACCATATATTTT. Its translation is CASSSEIAGTIYF. This rearrangement joins TRBV7-9 to TRBJ1-3; D is unresolved. Trimming removed 4 bases from V and 9 bases from J, with 13 bases in between. The CDR3 spans 13 residues. Germline CDR1 is SEHNR and CDR2 is FQNEAQ (reference sequence).

The chain links TRBV9 to TRBJ1-2; D ambiguous. CDR1 and CDR2 (germline): SGDLS, YYNGEE. V was pared by 3 bases and J by 0 bases, with 3 bases between. The CDR3 has 12 amino acids. The CDR3 protein is CASSGPNYGYTF. CDR3 nucleotides: TGTGCCAGCAGCGGGCCTAACTATGGCTACACCTTC. The full variable domain, with the rest looked up from reference TRBV9 and TRBJ1-2, is DSGVTQTPKHLITATGQRVTLRCSPRSGDLSVYWYQQSLDQGLQFLIQYYNGEERAKGNILERFSAQQFPDLHSELNLSSLELGDSALYFCASSGPNYGYTFGSGTRLTVV.

On this clone: The junction and the germline gene differ at one end; a read error may be behind it. Here the CDR3 reads CASSSGTGDEELFF. DNA for the CDR3: TGTGCCAGCTCGTCCGGGACGGGGGATGAAGAACTGTTTTTT. The chain has TRBV18 and TRBJ1-4, with a weak D call TRBD1 (5 bases). Germline V gene lookup returns CDR1 KGHSH and CDR2 LQKENI. This CDR3 contains 14 residues.

V and J are TRBV19 and TRBJ1-1, with D perhaps matching TRBD1 (5 bases). CDR3 length equals 14 residues. V shed 4 bases and J shed 2 bases, with 11 bases lying between them. Germline V gene sequence: CDR1 LNHDA, CDR2 SQIVND (reference sequence). In nucleotides, the CDR3 is TGTGCCAGTAGTAACCCGGGACTTAACACTGAAGCTTTCTTT. Translating it yields CASSNPGLNTEAFF.

The chain links TRBV15 to TRBJ1-2; 9 nucleotides agree with TRBD1. V gave up 3 bases and J gave up 7 bases; unmatched junction bases: 9. CDR3 length: 15 residues. The germline CDR1 and CDR2 sequences are LNHNV and YYDKDF (reference sequence). The CDR3 reads CATSSYPTGGGGYTF. The CDR3 DNA reads as TGTGCCACCAGCAGTTACCCTACAGGGGGCGGTGGCTACACCTTC.

The J gene is TRBJ2-1, the V gene TRBV18; TRBD2 matches at 8 bases. V was pared by 6 bases and J by 3 bases, with 10 bases of the junction left unmatched. The CDR3 contains 16 residues. CDR1 is KGHSH and CDR2 is LQKENI in the germline V gene. This chain's CDR3 is CASSFSRGGFYNEQFF. CDR3 DNA: TGTGCCAGCTCTTTCTCACGGGGGGGCTTCTACAATGAGCAGTTCTTC.

The rearrangement links TRBV29-1 to TRBJ2-1, with 8 bases matching TRBD2. With 8 bases clipped from V and 3 bases from J, the junction kept 6 bases outside the gene matches. This CDR3 has 13 residues. Germline CDR1 is SQVTM and CDR2 is ANQGSEA. For the CDR3, the DNA is TGCAGCTCCGGGGGGGGCGGCTACAATGAGCAGTTCTTC. It encodes CSSGGGGYNEQFF.

The chain is built from TRBV6-6 and TRBJ1-2; a weak D match, TRBD1 (6 bases). The V and J ends lost 7 bases and 4 bases respectively, with 13 bases between them. The CDR3 covers 13 residues. Germline values: CDR1 MNHNY, CDR2 SVGAGI (reference sequence). The CDR3 coding sequence is TGTGCCAGCACCGCCCAGGGGACCTATGGCTACACCTTC. It specifies CASTAQGTYGYTF.

The V call is TRBV18, the J call TRBJ1-2, with a weak D call TRBD1 (5 bases). In germline, CDR1 is KGHSH, CDR2 LQKENI. The CDR3 has 13 residues. The V and J ends lost 3 bases and 4 bases respectively, with 9 bases between them. The CDR3: CASSPDRTYGYTF. Here the CDR3 DNA reads TGTGCCAGCTCACCTGACAGAACCTATGGCTACACCTTC.

The chain employs TRBV29-1 and TRBJ1-4; D is unclear. The CDR3 extends over 11 amino acids. Trimming pared 3 bases from V and 11 bases from J, leaving 10 bases between. CDR1 and CDR2 from the germline V gene are SQVTM and ANQGSEA. In nucleotides, the CDR3 is TGCAGCGTTGACTACTTGGAGAAACTGTTTTTT. Amino acid sequence: CSVDYLEKLFF.

Regarding this clone: Other DNA sequences in this specimen translate into the identical CDR3. V and J are TRBV27 and TRBJ1-4, with D unclear. Germline CDR1 reads MNHEY; CDR2 reads SMNVEV (reference sequence). V lost 0 bases to trimming and J lost 4 bases, with 9 bases between them. The CDR3 totals 15 residues. CDR3 nucleotide sequence: TGTGCCAGCAGTTTATCCCCCGGTTTTAATGAAAAACTGTTTTTT. Translated, it gives CASSLSPGFNEKLFF.

V and J are TRBV7-7 and TRBJ2-1; 10 nucleotides match TRBD1. Unmatched junction bases numbered 7, after V lost 5 bases and J lost 6 bases. The CDR3 has 15 amino acids. Germline V CDR1 and CDR2: SSHAT, FNYEAQ (reference sequence). This chain's CDR3 is CASSAGTGDSNEQFF. The CDR3 bases are TGTGCCAGCAGCGCCGGGACAGGGGATAGCAATGAGCAGTTCTTC.

This sequence joins TRBV5-1 and TRBJ1-1, with D perhaps TRBD1 (5 bases). Germline lookup yields CDR1 SGHRS and CDR2 YFSETQ. V was pared by 1 base and J by 5 bases, with 9 bases between. This CDR3 region has 13 residues. CDR3 nucleotide sequence: TGCGCCAGCAGCTTGACAGGTGGTACTGAAGCTTTCTTT. This encodes CASSLTGGTEAFF.

V gene TRBV6-1 combines with J gene TRBJ1-2; 10 positions match TRBD1. Germline V lookup: CDR1 MNHNS, CDR2 SASEGT. V was clipped by 7 bases and J by 8 bases; unmatched bases: 4. This CDR3 spans 12 amino acids. The CDR3 here is CASKDRGRGYTF. CDR3 sequence (DNA): TGTGCCAGCAAAGACAGGGGGCGAGGCTACACCTTC.

The rearrangement uses TRBV7-7 and TRBJ2-7, with 7 nucleotides matching TRBD1. CDR1 and CDR2 (germline): SSHAT, FNYEAQ (reference sequence). Trimming cost V 5 bases and J 4 bases; bases outside gene matches: 11. This CDR3 spans 15 amino acids. The CDR3 loop reads CASSPTGAGAYEQYF. The CDR3 nucleotides read TGTGCCAGCAGCCCCACAGGGGCCGGGGCTTACGAGCAGTACTTC.

The chain couples TRBV5-1 to TRBJ1-5; no clear D gene. Per germline, CDR1 SGHRS and CDR2 YFSETQ. Trimming removed 0 bases at V and 0 bases at J, with 4 bases between. This CDR3 contains 14 residues. CDR3 region: CASSLGGSNQPQHF. The CDR3 DNA reads as TGCGCCAGCAGCTTGGGAGGTAGCAATCAGCCCCAGCATTTT.

The chain links TRBV2 to TRBJ2-1; no reliable D call. Trimming took off 3 bases at V and 6 bases at J, with 9 bases between the two ends. Germline assignment: CDR1 SNHLY and CDR2 FYNNEI. CDR3 length: 13 residues. CDR3 sequence (DNA): TGTGCCAGCAGTGAGCATCGGGTCAATGAGCAGTTCTTC. Its translation: CASSEHRVNEQFF.